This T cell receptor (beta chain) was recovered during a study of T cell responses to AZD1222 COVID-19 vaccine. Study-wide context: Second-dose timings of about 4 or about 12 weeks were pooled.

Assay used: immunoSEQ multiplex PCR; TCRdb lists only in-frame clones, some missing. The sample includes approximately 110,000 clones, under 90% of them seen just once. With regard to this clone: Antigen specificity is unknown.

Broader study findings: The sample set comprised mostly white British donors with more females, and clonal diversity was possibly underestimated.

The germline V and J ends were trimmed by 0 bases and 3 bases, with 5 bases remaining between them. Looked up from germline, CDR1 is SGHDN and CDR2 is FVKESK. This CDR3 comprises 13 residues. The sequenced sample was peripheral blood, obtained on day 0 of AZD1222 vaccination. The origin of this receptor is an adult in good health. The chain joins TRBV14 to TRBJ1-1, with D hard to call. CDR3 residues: CASSQDLYTEAFF. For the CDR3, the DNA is TGTGCCAGCAGCCAAGACTTATACACTGAAGCTTTCTTT.